A selection of T cell receptor beta chains follows, all from one sample in a study of blood T cell repertoires in COVID-19. The table came from immunoSEQ multiplex PCR; TCRdb's copy has only in-frame clones and leaves some out. The sample lists approximately 150,000 clones, over 80% occurring once. Sequences were obtained from peripheral blood. These receptors were obtained from an elderly man with acute or convalescent COVID-19. The CDR3 runs from the conserved cysteine through the conserved F or W. A D gene is named only where the DNA matches it firmly. The size field is filled for only some rows; it gives once, few, many or a size class.

d_call	clone_size	v_call	j_call	cdr3_aa	cdr3_nt
.	.	TRBV12-3/TRBV12-4	TRBJ2-7	CASSSGVGEQYF	TGTGCCAGCAGTTCGGGGGTAGGCGAGCAGTACTTC
TRBD2	once	TRBV19	TRBJ2-7	CASSILAGYEQYF	TGTGCCAGTAGTATATTAGCGGGCTACGAGCAGTACTTC
.	.	TRBV7-9	TRBJ2-3	CASSLTRDTQYF	TGTGCCAGCAGCCTGACTCGGGATACGCAGTATTTT
TRBD1	.	TRBV7-9	TRBJ1-4	CASSLGWDREEKLFF	TGTGCCAGCAGCTTAGGTTGGGACAGGGAGGAAAAACTGTTTTTT
.	.	TRBV6-1	TRBJ1-6	CASSDRDYGLTYNSPLHF	TGTGCCAGCAGTGACCGAGATTACGGTTTAACCTATAATTCACCCCTCCACTTT
TRBD1	.	TRBV7-9	TRBJ2-7	CASSRQGSDEQYF	TGTGCCAGCAGTCGACAGGGGTCAGACGAGCAGTACTTC
TRBD1	.	TRBV19	TRBJ2-3	CASSTPRATGGAGTDTQYF	TGTGCCAGTAGTACCCCGAGGGCTACAGGGGGCGCGGGCACAGATACGCAGTATTTT
.	.	TRBV15	TRBJ1-4	CATSGEGATNEKLFF	TGTGCCACCAGCGGGGAGGGTGCAACTAATGAAAAACTGTTTTTT
TRBD1	once	TRBV5-1	TRBJ1-4	CASSTGQGWDEKLFF	TGCGCCAGCAGCACAGGACAGGGGTGGGATGAAAAACTGTTTTTT
TRBD1	.	TRBV7-2	TRBJ2-7	CASSNTGGPYEQYF	TGTGCCAGCAGCAACACAGGGGGCCCCTACGAGCAGTACTTC
TRBD1	.	TRBV5-1	TRBJ1-6	CASSLDRGNSPLHF	TGCGCCAGCAGCTTGGACAGGGGCAATTCACCCCTCCACTTT
.	.	TRBV12-3/TRBV12-4	TRBJ2-1	CASSLGEGDEQFF	TGTGCCAGCAGTTTGGGAGAGGGCGATGAGCAGTTCTTC
TRBD2	once	TRBV14	TRBJ2-7	CASSQVELAGVYEQYF	TGTGCCAGCAGCCAAGTCGAACTAGCGGGGGTGTACGAGCAGTACTTC
TRBD2	.	TRBV7-2	TRBJ2-1	CASSTGLAGGYEQFF	TGTGCCAGCAGCACGGGACTAGCGGGGGGTTATGAGCAGTTCTTC
TRBD1	once	TRBV5-1	TRBJ2-5	CASSLGQGRGETQYF	TGCGCCAGCAGCTTGGGACAGGGGCGGGGAGAGACCCAGTACTTC
.	.	TRBV5-1	TRBJ1-2	CASSLGAGSRGYTF	TGCGCCAGCAGCTTGGGAGCGGGAAGTCGTGGCTACACCTTC
.	.	TRBV10-1	TRBJ2-1	CASSESGRGNEQFF	TGCGCCAGCAGTGAGTCTGGGAGGGGGAATGAGCAGTTCTTC
TRBD1	.	TRBV7-2	TRBJ1-1	CASSLGQTMNTEAFF	TGTGCCAGCAGCTTGGGACAGACTATGAACACTGAAGCTTTCTTT
.	.	TRBV5-1	TRBJ1-3	CASSLDGSSGNTIYF	TGCGCCAGCAGCTTGGACGGGAGCTCTGGAAACACCATATATTTT
.	.	TRBV5-1	TRBJ2-5	CASSLGPTDETQYF	TGCGCCAGCAGCTTGGGTCCGACAGACGAGACCCAGTACTTC
TRBD1	.	TRBV6-5	TRBJ1-4	CASRGQNNEKLFF	TGTGCCAGCCGGGGACAGAATAATGAAAAACTGTTTTTT
TRBD1	.	TRBV30	TRBJ2-5	CAWRGQPQETQYF	TGTGCCTGGAGGGGACAGCCCCAAGAGACCCAGTACTTC
.	.	TRBV7-7	TRBJ2-5	CASSLGVRQTQYF	TGTGCCAGCAGCTTAGGCGTCCGCCAGACCCAGTACTTC
TRBD2	.	TRBV24-1	TRBJ2-1	CATSDPTGTSQNEQFF	TGTGCCACCAGTGATCCGACCGGGACTAGCCAAAATGAGCAGTTCTTC
.	.	TRBV5-1	TRBJ1-3	CASSWSGDSGNTIYF	TGCGCCAGCAGCTGGTCCGGGGACTCTGGAAACACCATATATTTT
.	once	TRBV4-1	TRBJ1-2	CASSQDRSPVFYGYTF	TGCGCCAGCAGCCAAGATCGATCACCGGTTTTCTATGGCTACACCTTC
.	.	TRBV3-1/TRBV3-2	TRBJ2-3	CASSQGSVSSLAQYF	TGTGCCAGCAGCCAAGGTTCGGTCTCGAGTTTGGCGCAGTATTTT
TRBD1	.	TRBV2	TRBJ2-2	CASRTGGPGELFF	TGTGCCAGCAGGACAGGGGGTCCCGGGGAGCTGTTTTTT
TRBD2	.	TRBV5-1	TRBJ2-1	CASSLDPGGLDEQFF	TGCGCCAGCAGCTTGGACCCGGGAGGTTTGGATGAGCAGTTCTTC
.	.	TRBV6-5	TRBJ2-7	CASRGGTYEQYF	TGTGCCAGTAGGGGAGGTACCTACGAGCAGTACTTC
TRBD1	.	TRBV18	TRBJ2-5	CASSLGQGQETQYF	TGTGCCAGCTCGCTGGGACAGGGCCAAGAGACCCAGTACTTC
.	.	TRBV2	TRBJ1-6	CASSDRQGYNSPLHF	TGTGCCAGCAGCGACAGGCAGGGGTATAATTCACCCCTCCACTTT
.	.	TRBV5-1	TRBJ1-3	CASSLDASSGNTIYF	TGCGCCAGCAGCTTGGATGCTAGCTCTGGAAACACCATATATTTT
TRBD1	.	TRBV6-5	TRBJ2-7	CASSQQGVTYEQYF	TGTGCCAGCAGTCAACAGGGGGTTACCTACGAGCAGTACTTC
TRBD1	.	TRBV28	TRBJ2-6	CASSPPTGNSGANVLTF	TGTGCCAGCAGTCCTCCGACAGGGAACTCTGGGGCCAACGTCCTGACTTTC
TRBD1	.	TRBV29-1	TRBJ1-5	CSVGGGEYQPQHF	TGCAGCGTTGGAGGGGGCGAGTATCAGCCCCAGCATTTT
.	.	TRBV28	TRBJ1-4	CASSPGTGEKLFF	TGTGCCAGCAGTCCCGGGACTGGTGAAAAACTGTTTTTT
.	.	TRBV29-1	TRBJ2-7	CSVGRGHAYEQYF	TGCAGCGTCGGGCGCGGACACGCCTACGAGCAGTACTTC
TRBD1	.	TRBV29-1	TRBJ2-7	CSVSAGTGGYEQYF	TGCAGCGTCTCCGCCGGGACAGGGGGCTACGAGCAGTACTTC
.	.	TRBV5-6	TRBJ2-1	CASSLAGSHNEQFF	TGTGCCAGCAGCTTGGCCGGGTCGCACAATGAGCAGTTCTTC
TRBD2	.	TRBV5-1	TRBJ2-7	CASSGRLAGSSYEQYF	TGCGCCAGCAGCGGAAGACTAGCGGGGTCCTCCTACGAGCAGTACTTC
TRBD1	.	TRBV3-1/TRBV3-2	TRBJ1-2	CASSQGTVYGYTF	TGTGCCAGCAGTCAAGGGACAGTCTATGGCTACACCTTC
.	.	TRBV7-9	TRBJ1-6	CASSLDGVSPLHF	TGTGCCAGCAGCTTAGACGGGGTTTCACCCCTCCACTTT
.	.	TRBV4-1	TRBJ1-6	CASSPSLNTGSSYNSPLHF	TGCGCCAGCAGCCCGAGTCTAAATACAGGGAGCTCCTATAATTCACCCCTCCACTTT
.	.	TRBV6-1	TRBJ1-3	CASSAWGGPANTIYF	TGTGCCAGCAGTGCCTGGGGAGGACCCGCCAACACCATATATTTT
.	.	TRBV7-9	TRBJ2-7	CASSSGDEQYF	TGTGCCAGCAGCTCAGGGGACGAGCAGTACTTC
TRBD1	.	TRBV4-1	TRBJ1-1	CASSQDQPAGGSEAFF	TGCGCCAGCAGCCAAGATCAGCCCGCAGGGGGTTCTGAAGCTTTCTTT
.	.	TRBV3-1/TRBV3-2	TRBJ1-6	CASSQQQGLYNSPLHF	TGTGCCAGCAGCCAACAACAGGGCTTGTATAATTCACCCCTCCACTTT
.	.	TRBV18	TRBJ1-2	CASSPPQDGYTF	TGTGCCAGCTCACCACCACAGGATGGCTACACCTTC
.	.	TRBV5-1	TRBJ2-7	CASSVGSRLDEQYF	TGCGCCAGCAGCGTGGGTTCCCGACTCGACGAGCAGTACTTC
.	.	TRBV11-2	TRBJ2-3	CASSPAVDTQYF	TGTGCCAGCAGCCCGGCGGTAGATACGCAGTATTTT
TRBD1	.	TRBV6-6	TRBJ2-5	CASRTGGVGETQYF	TGTGCCAGCAGGACAGGGGGCGTCGGGGAGACCCAGTACTTC
.	once	TRBV3-1/TRBV3-2	TRBJ1-6	CASSLSYLESPLHF	TGTGCCAGCAGCCTGAGTTATCTAGAATCACCCCTCCACTTT
TRBD2	once	TRBV19	TRBJ2-5	CASSPRLAGTQYF	TGTGCCAGTAGTCCGAGACTAGCGGGGACCCAGTACTTC
TRBD1	few	TRBV5-1	TRBJ2-7	CASRGTAFYEQYF	TGCGCCAGCAGAGGGACAGCTTTTTACGAGCAGTACTTC
.	.	TRBV29-1	TRBJ1-2	CSVSRGHYGYTF	TGCAGCGTTTCCCGGGGTCACTATGGCTACACCTTC
.	.	TRBV6-1	TRBJ2-2	CASSDDTKNTGELFF	TGTGCCAGCAGTGATGACACCAAGAACACCGGGGAGCTGTTTTTT
TRBD1	.	TRBV7-8	TRBJ1-2	CASSQGTGVGYTF	TGTGCCAGCAGCCAAGGGACAGGGGTGGGCTACACCTTC
.	.	TRBV18	TRBJ1-1	CASSPPQGSTEAFF	TGTGCCAGCTCACCACCGCAGGGGAGCACTGAAGCTTTCTTT